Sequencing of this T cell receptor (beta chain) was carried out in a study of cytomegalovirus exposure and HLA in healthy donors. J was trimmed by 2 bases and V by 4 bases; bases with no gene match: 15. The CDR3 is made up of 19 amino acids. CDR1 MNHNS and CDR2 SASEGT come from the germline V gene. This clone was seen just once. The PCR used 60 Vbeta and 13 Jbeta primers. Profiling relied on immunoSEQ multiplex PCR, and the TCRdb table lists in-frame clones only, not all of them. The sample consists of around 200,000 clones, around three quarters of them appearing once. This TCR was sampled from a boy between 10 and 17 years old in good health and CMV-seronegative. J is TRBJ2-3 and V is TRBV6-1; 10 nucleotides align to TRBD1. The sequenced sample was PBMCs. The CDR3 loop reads CASSGGQGFSTRYTDTQYF. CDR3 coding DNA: TGTGCCAGCAGTGGGGGACAGGGGTTTTCCACCCGTTACACAGATACGCAGTATTTT.